This T cell receptor (beta chain) was retrieved from a study of response to subunit inactivated influenza vaccine. General study results and limits: Authors suggested that a seasonal influenza vaccination recruits few new T cells each time.

TCRdb used MiXCR to reprocess the RT-PCR reads, holding one entry per CDR3 protein. The data contain about 650,000 distinct CDR3 sequences, 14% of them singletons. Of note for this clonotype: Its antigen is unidentified.

From germline, CDR1 is LNHNV and CDR2 YYDKDF (reference sequence). This CDR3 comprises 14 residues. V was pared by 0 bases and J by 1 base, with 5 bases between. This TCR was recovered from a man aged 50 to 60 who received an inactivated influenza vaccine. This chain uses TRBV15 with TRBJ2-3; perhaps TRBD2 as D (5 bases). The sequences come from PBMCs from blood, collected around 15 days before vaccination. As DNA, the CDR3 is TGTGCCACCAGCAGAGAGCGGGGCACAGATACGCAGTATTTT. Protein product: CATSRERGTDTQYF.